The 13 T cell receptor beta chains below all came from one sample that was sequenced in a study of liver allograft versus peripheral blood T cells. Study as a whole: Hepatic allograft T cell receptor repertoires were evaluated relative to those present in recipients' peripheral blood.

TCRdb re-called the reads with MiXCR, one entry per CDR3 protein. The data show about 13,000 distinct CDR3 sequences, approximately 19% seen once. The origin of the receptors is a human patient who had a liver transplant. The graft donor may have contributed some T cells.

The chain links TRBV14 to TRBJ2-7; D is uncertain. Between the trimmed V and J ends, which lost 1 base and 7 bases, there was a span of 5 bases. The CDR3 totals 11 residues. Germline V lookup: CDR1 SGHDN, CDR2 FVKESK. The CDR3 is CASSQVTEQYF. In DNA form, the CDR3 reads TGTGCCAGCAGCCAAGTGACAGAGCAGTACTTC.

The table lists this clonotype with a few counts. The V gene is TRBV19, the J gene TRBJ1-5, with D uncertain. V was shortened by 7 bases and J by 2 bases, with 18 bases between the two germline ends. Germline-derived CDR1 and CDR2 are LNHDA and SQIVND (reference sequence). CDR3 length: 16 residues. The CDR3 spells CASIKTYRSGNQPQHF. The CDR3 DNA sequence: TGTGCCAGTATCAAAACATACAGATCGGGCAATCAGCCCCAGCATTTT.

This clonotype is medium-sized by share. The chain joins TRBV18 to TRBJ2-1; a possible D gene is TRBD2 (5 bases). V was clipped by 4 bases and J by 3 bases, with 13 bases between them. This CDR3 comprises 15 residues. CDR1 KGHSH and CDR2 LQKENI come from the germline V gene. CDR3: CASSLISGNYNEQFF. DNA of the CDR3: TGTGCCAGCTCACTGATCTCCGGGAACTACAATGAGCAGTTCTTC.

In its sample, this clonotype ranks as medium-sized. The chain joins TRBV6-6 to TRBJ1-6; maybe TRBD1 (6 bases). The V and J ends lost 0 bases and 7 bases respectively, with 10 bases between them. Germline assignment: CDR1 MNHNY and CDR2 SVGAGI (reference sequence). The CDR3 loop spans 15 amino acids. The CDR3 loop is CASSYSAGENSPLHF. The CDR3 region has the DNA TGTGCCAGCAGTTACTCGGCAGGGGAAAATTCACCCCTCCACTTT.

The chain joins TRBV12-3 or TRBV12-4 to TRBJ1-2, with 7 bases lining up with TRBD1. The CDR3 runs to 15 residues. Trimming at V came to 2 bases and at J to 1 base, leaving 4 bases not matched to a gene. The CDR3 region is CASSLSDRFNYGYTF. For the CDR3, the DNA is TGTGCCAGCAGTTTATCGGACAGGTTTAACTATGGCTACACCTTC.

This clonotype is medium-sized (0.01 to 0.1%) by share. The chain couples TRBV18 to TRBJ2-2; 8 positions match TRBD1. Germline V CDR1 and CDR2: KGHSH, LQKENI. The V gene end was trimmed by 2 bases and the J gene end by 7 bases; junction bases not matched to a gene: 15. CDR3 length equals 18 residues. The DNA for the CDR3 is TGTGCCAGCTCACCATTCACCATCGGGACAGGCGGACACGGGGAGCTGTTTTTT. Translating gives CASSPFTIGTGGHGELFF.

This clonotype was counted many times. Mismatch with germline at one junction end may stem from a read error. The chain recombines TRBV27 with TRBJ1-6; D is uncertain. The CDR3 contains 13 residues. The V gene's germline CDR1 is MNHEY and CDR2 SMNVEV (reference sequence). The CDR3 protein is CASCTSHNSPLHF. CDR3 nucleotide sequence: TGTGCCAGCTGCACCTCCCATAATTCACCCCTCCACTTT.

This clonotype was observed once. The chain uses TRBV12-3 or TRBV12-4 and TRBJ1-6, with D unclear. This CDR3 is built from 15 residues. Trimming stripped 5 bases from V and 6 bases from J, with 14 bases between. CDR3 amino acids: CASSPSSPLNSPLHF. The CDR3, as DNA: TGTGCCAGCAGTCCAAGCAGCCCTCTTAATTCACCCCTCCACTTT.

This clonotype appeared a few times. The rearrangement links TRBV20-1 to TRBJ1-3; 7 bases line up with TRBD1. The CDR3 loop spans 13 amino acids. Losses at the gene ends were 5 bases for V and 4 bases for J; bases not matched to a gene: 5. Germline V CDR1 and CDR2: DFQATT, SNEGSKA (reference sequence). Written as DNA, the CDR3 is TGCAGTGCTGGGGGACAGCAGGGAAACACCATATATTTT. Residues: CSAGGQQGNTIYF.

The J gene is TRBJ2-7, the V gene TRBV20-1; TRBD2 matches 11 bases. Per the germline V gene, CDR1 is DFQATT and CDR2 is SNEGSKA (reference sequence). The J segment lost 3 bases and the V segment lost 0 bases, leaving 4 bases of the junction unmatched. CDR3 length equals 15 residues. CDR3 sequence reads: CSARDGLAGLYEQYF. The CDR3 DNA sequence: TGCAGTGCTAGAGATGGACTAGCGGGCCTCTACGAGCAGTACTTC.

By sample share, this clonotype is medium-sized. J is TRBJ2-1 and V is TRBV6-1; a weak D match, TRBD2 (6 bases). This CDR3 is 15 amino acids long. Trimming removed 8 bases from V and 9 bases from J, with 23 bases in between. From germline, CDR1 is MNHNS and CDR2 SASEGT. This CDR3 reads CASESGSNRRGEQFF. The CDR3 region has the DNA TGTGCCAGCGAAAGCGGGTCAAATCGTAGGGGTGAGCAGTTCTTC.

By proportion, this clonotype is medium-sized. The chain joins TRBV10-3 to TRBJ2-7; TRBD2 aligns across 8 bases. Germline trimming cut 8 bases from V and 4 bases from J; bases unmatched to any gene: 19. CDR3 size: 17 residues. Looked up from germline, CDR1 is ENHRY and CDR2 is SYGVKD. The CDR3 region has the DNA TGTGCCATCGCCATGACACCGCCGCGGGGCGGGAGGTACGAGCAGTACTTC. This gives the protein CAIAMTPPRGGRYEQYF.

On this clonotype: It may be a read error: a sequence one base away is much more abundant. V is TRBV24-1 and J is TRBJ2-2; D gene ambiguous. Looked up from germline, CDR1 is KGHDR and CDR2 is SFDVKD. This CDR3 has 12 residues. The CDR3 reads CTTSAWGGELFF. The DNA of the CDR3 is TGTACCACCAGTGCCTGGGGCGGGGAGCTGTTTTTT.